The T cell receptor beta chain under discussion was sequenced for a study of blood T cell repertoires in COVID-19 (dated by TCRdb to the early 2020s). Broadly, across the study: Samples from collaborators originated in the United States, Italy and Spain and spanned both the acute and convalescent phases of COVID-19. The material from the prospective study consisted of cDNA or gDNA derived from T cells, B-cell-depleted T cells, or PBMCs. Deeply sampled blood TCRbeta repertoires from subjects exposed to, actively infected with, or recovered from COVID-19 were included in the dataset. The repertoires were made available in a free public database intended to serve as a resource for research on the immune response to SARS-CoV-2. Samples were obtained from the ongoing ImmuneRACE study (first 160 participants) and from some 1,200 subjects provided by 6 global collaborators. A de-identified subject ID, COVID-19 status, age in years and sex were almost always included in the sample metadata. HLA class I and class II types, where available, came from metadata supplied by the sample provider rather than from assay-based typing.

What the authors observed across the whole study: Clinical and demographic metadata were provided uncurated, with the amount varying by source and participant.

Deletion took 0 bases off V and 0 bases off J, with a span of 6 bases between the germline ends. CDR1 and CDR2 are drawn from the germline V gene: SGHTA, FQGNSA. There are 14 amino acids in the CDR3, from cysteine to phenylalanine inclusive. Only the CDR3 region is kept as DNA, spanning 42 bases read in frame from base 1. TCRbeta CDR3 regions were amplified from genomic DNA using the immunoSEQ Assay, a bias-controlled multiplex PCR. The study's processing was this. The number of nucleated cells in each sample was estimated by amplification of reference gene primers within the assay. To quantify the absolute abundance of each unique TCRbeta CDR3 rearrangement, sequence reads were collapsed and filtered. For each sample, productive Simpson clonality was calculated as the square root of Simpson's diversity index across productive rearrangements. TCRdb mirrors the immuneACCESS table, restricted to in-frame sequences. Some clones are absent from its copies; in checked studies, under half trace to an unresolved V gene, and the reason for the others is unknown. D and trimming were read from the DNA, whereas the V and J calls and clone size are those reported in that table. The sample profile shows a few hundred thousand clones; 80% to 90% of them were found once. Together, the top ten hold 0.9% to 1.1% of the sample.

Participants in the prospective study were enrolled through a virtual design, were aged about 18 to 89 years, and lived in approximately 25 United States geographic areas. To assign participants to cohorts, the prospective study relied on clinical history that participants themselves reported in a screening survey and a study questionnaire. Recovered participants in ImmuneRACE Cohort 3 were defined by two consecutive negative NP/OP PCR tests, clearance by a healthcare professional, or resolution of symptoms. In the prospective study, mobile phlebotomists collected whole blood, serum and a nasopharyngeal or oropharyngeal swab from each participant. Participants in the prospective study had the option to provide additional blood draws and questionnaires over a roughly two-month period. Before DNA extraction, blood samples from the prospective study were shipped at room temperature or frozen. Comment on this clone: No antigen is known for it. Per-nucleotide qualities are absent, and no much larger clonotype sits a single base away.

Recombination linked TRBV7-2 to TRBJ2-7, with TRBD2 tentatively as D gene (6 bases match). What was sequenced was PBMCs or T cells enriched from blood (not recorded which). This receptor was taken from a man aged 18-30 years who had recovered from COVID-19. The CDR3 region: CASSLAGGSYEQYF. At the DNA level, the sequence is TGTGCCAGCAGCTTAGCGGGAGGCTCCTACGAGCAGTACTTC. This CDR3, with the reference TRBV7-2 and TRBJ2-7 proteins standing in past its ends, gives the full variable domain GAGVSQSPSNKVTEKGKDVELRCDPISGHTALYWYRQSLGQGLEFLIYFQGNSAPDKSGLPSDRFSAERTGGSVSTLTIQRTQQEDSAVYLCASSLAGGSYEQYFGPGTRLTVT.